This section outlines one TCR beta chain sequence together with its context. No cognate antigen has been identified for it. It has no much larger one-base neighbor in the sample; base qualities were not kept. Using the deep immunoSEQ assay, multiplex PCR amplified TCR CDR3 regions from genomic DNA. Genomic DNA extracted from each cell subset was distributed evenly over all wells of several immunoSEQ 96-well plates, and each plate served as one replicate. For sorted subsets, each replicate PCR was loaded with about 0.2 ug genomic DNA, equivalent to some 27,000 T cell genomes. Purified libraries were quantified with a Qubit 3.0 fluorometer, sized on a Bioanalyzer 2100, and re-quantified with the KAPA Library Quantification kit. A separate single-read 150-cycle Illumina NextSeq 550 flow cell was used to sequence each immunoSEQ 96-well plate. Regarding the original processing steps: Because only junctional sequences without quality scores were contained in the immunoSEQ output, filtering matching that applied to full-length reads could not be performed. Sequences were annotated with PyIR, a Python wrapper for IgBLAST v1.9, and V/J genes and CDR3 were assigned using IMGT germline references. Any read was removed if the V/J assignment was weak (E-value above 1e-6), the CDR3 was missing, or the read contained stop codons, out-of-frame junctions, or ambiguous translated residues. V3J clonotypes were defined by identical inferred V gene, J gene, and CDR3 amino acid sequence. Percentage overlap between repertoires was computed as shared unique clonotypes divided by the size of the smaller repertoire. Richness of each repertoire was evaluated using RTK rarefaction, the Chao1 estimator, and Recon v2.1 estimates of unobserved clonotypes. Generation probabilities for all TCRbeta clonotypes obtained by the gDNA method from a few donors were computed using OLGA. TCRdb retrieved this table from immuneACCESS and kept in-frame rearrangements only. Not all clones are present; in checked studies, unresolved V genes account for under half, and no reason is known for the remainder. V and J calls and clone size follow that table, whereas D and trimming were derived from the DNA. This sample comprises fewer than 1 million clones, about 96% of them detected only once. The ten largest make up about 0.25% of the sample.

CD8 naive samples were CD45RO-negative cells positively selected for CCR7, giving a CD45RA+CCR7+ population that excluded TemRA cells. Healthy HIV-negative adults with no recently reported acute infections or vaccinations were included as donors. All donors were Caucasian adults living in Nashville, Tennessee, USA. After blood collection by leukapheresis, PBMCs were isolated using Ficoll-Histopaque density gradient centrifugation and then cryopreserved in the vapor phase of liquid nitrogen. Purity and quantity of every magnetically sorted T cell population were checked by analytical flow cytometry. Genomic DNA was isolated from each sorted fraction and quantified by UV absorbance on a Nanodrop 2000c. The entry originates in a study of shared clonotypes between healthy human individuals (dated by TCRdb to the early 2020s). Regarding the complete study: A couple of women and a few men aged 18 to 49 years were included in the cohort. For each donor, CD4 naive and CD4 memory were each given three plates, CD8 naive was given two plates, and CD8 memory was given one plate. Blood TCR repertoires of about five healthy adults were deeply sequenced to estimate repertoire size and the extent of clonotype sharing between individuals. To increase sequencing depth and limit assay-specific biases, TCR repertoire library preparation and sequencing were carried out by different laboratories using diverse techniques. Between about 0.85 and 9.5 billion PBMCs per donor were obtained by leukapheresis.

Beyond this particular receptor, the publication reports: Even with the large sequencing depth, rarefaction of the sorted-subset datasets indicated that sequencing was incomplete. Compared with non-shared clonotypes, clonotypes shared by all four sorted-subset donors had higher generation probabilities. Sampling was restricted to blood, and TCR repertoires in tissues likely differ from the TCR repertoires found in blood. When four donors were compared, the shared fraction of clonotypes was around 5% for naive CD4, 3.5% to 4% for naive CD8, 2% to 2.5% for memory CD4, and less than 0.45% for memory CD8. Estimated clonotype richness was generally larger for naive than for memory subsets. Pairwise subsampling indicated that sequencing depth was expected to affect the degree of clonotype sharing among donors. The genetic and exposure-history diversity represented was limited by the small number of donors.

Sequences MNHEY (CDR1) and SVGAGI (CDR2) are obtained from the germline V gene. The CDR3 covers 15 residues, taking in both the cysteine and the phenylalanine. Solely the CDR3 DNA is kept, with 45 bases framed from the first base. The germline V end is reduced by 5 bases and the J end by 6 bases; junction bases left unmatched: 7. Specimen: naive CD8+ T cells sorted from blood. This specimen's cell subset or site label, per the study, means: CD45RA+CCR7+. This clonotype was obtained from a man aged 25 to 40 in good health. The sequence is built from TRBV6-5 and TRBJ2-3; TRBD2 agrees with 11 junctional bases. The CDR3 protein: CASSHQLAGGDTQYF. The bases are TGTGCCAGCAGTCACCAGTTAGCGGGAGGGGATACGCAGTATTTT.